The TCR beta chain under discussion was sequenced for a study of control samples from healthy donors and cancer patients. This CDR3 is 14 amino acids long. CDR1 SEHNR and CDR2 FQNEAQ come from the germline V gene (reference sequence). V was trimmed by 1 base and J by 6 bases, leaving 12 bases between them. Profiling relied on immunoSEQ multiplex PCR, and the TCRdb table lists in-frame clones only, not all of them. The table shows 350,000 to 450,000 clones, with 80% to 95% occurring only once. Sequenced material: PBMCs. The gene calls are TRBV7-9 and TRBJ1-2; the D gene is possibly TRBD1 (5 bases). This clonotype was sampled from a man in his forties or fifties with head and neck cancer. CDR3 region: CASSLGRQGNGYTF. The CDR3 DNA reads as TGTGCCAGCAGCTTAGGTCGGCAGGGTAATGGCTACACCTTC.